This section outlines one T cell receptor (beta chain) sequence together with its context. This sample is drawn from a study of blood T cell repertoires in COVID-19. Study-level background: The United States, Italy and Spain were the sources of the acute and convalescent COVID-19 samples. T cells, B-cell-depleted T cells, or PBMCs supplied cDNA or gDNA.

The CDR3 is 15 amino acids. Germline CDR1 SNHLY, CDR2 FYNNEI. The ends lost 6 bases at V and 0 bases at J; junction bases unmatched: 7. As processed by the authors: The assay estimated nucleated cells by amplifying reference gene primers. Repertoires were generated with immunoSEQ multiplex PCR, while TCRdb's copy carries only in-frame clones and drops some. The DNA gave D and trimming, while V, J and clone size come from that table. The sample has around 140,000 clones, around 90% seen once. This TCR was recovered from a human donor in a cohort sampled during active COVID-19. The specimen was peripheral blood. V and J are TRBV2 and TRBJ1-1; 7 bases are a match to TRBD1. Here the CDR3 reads CASSSGTAMNTEAFF. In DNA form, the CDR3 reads TGTGCCAGCAGCTCCGGGACAGCGATGAACACTGAAGCTTTCTTT. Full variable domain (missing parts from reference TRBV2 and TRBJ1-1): EPEVTQTPSHQVTQMGQEVILRCVPISNHLYFYWYRQILGQKVEFLVSFYNNEISEKSEIFDDQFSVERPDGSNFTLKIRSTKLEDSAMYFCASSSGTAMNTEAFFGQGTRLTVV.